This T cell receptor beta chain was obtained from a study of shared clonotypes between healthy human individuals. When replicate PCRs were run on sorted subsets, they used about 220 ng DNA, 28,000 or so T cell genomes. Using immunoSEQ multiplex PCR, the repertoire was profiled, and TCRdb retains in-frame clones only, with some absent. The table records hundreds of thousands of clones, around 67% of them present only once. From germline, CDR1 is LGHNA and CDR2 YNFKEQ. This CDR3 comprises 18 residues. V was clipped by 6 bases and J by 7 bases; unmatched bases: 15. The sample was memory CD4+ T cells sorted from blood. Subset indicated: CD45RA-negative fraction. The rearrangement joins TRBV4-2 to TRBJ2-2, with 12 bases matching TRBD1. The clonotype comes from a woman aged 30 to 39 in good health. In DNA, the CDR3 is TGTGCCAGCAGTCCCCTGTCTCCGGGACAGGGGGCCGGCGGGGAGCTGTTTTTT. This codes for CASSPLSPGQGAGGELFF.